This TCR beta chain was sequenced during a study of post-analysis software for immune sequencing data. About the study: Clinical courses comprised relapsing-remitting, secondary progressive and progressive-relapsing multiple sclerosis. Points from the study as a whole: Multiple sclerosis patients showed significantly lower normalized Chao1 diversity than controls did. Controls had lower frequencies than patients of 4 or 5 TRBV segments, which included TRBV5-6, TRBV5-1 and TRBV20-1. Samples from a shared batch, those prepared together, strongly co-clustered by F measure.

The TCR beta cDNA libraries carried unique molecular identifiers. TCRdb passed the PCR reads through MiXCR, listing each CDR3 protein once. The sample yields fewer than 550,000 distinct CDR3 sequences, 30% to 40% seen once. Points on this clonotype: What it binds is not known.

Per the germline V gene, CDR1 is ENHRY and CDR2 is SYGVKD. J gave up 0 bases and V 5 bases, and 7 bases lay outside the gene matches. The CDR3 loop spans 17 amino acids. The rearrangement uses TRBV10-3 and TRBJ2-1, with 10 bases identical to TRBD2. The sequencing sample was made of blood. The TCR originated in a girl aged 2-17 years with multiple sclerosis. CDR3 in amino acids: CAISKTSGQSSYNEQFF. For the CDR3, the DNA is TGTGCCATCAGTAAGACTAGCGGGCAAAGCTCCTACAATGAGCAGTTCTTC.